Shown below are 5 T cell receptor beta chains from a single sample sequenced in a study of cytomegalovirus exposure and HLA in healthy donors (dated by TCRdb to about 2017). Libraries were built with the immunoSEQ multiplex PCR assay. For the multiplex PCR, a mixture combining 60 forward primers for TCR Vbeta segments and 13 reverse primers for TCR Jbeta segments was used. TCRdb's version of the immuneACCESS table is confined to in-frame rearrangements and falls short of the full clone set. An unresolved V gene accounts for under half of the shortfall where checked; the remainder is of unknown origin. Here the sample has about 140,000 clones; approximately 71% occur a single time. The top ten clones comprise approximately 10% of the sample. Sequenced input: PBMCs. These receptors all come from a man aged 18 to 29 in good health and CMV-seropositive.

The rearrangement joins TRBV7-8 to TRBJ2-2, with D unresolved. This CDR3 is 17 amino acids long. Germline CDR1 reads SGHVS; CDR2 reads FQNEAQ. Trimming stripped 2 bases from V and 0 bases from J, with 13 bases between. This chain's CDR3 is CASSLPPMITNTGELFF. The DNA for the CDR3 is TGTGCCAGCAGCTTACCCCCTATGATCACGAACACCGGGGAGCTGTTTTTT.

CDR3 DNA: TGTGCCATCAGGGGAGTGGGGACTGAAGCTTTCTTT. Amino acids: CAIRGVGTEAFF. The genes are TRBV10-3 and TRBJ1-1, with D hard to call. This CDR3 contains 12 residues. Trimming took 6 bases from V and 5 from J, leaving 10 bases between them. CDR1 is ENHRY and CDR2 is SYGVKD in the germline V gene.

With respect to this clone: At one end, the junction sequence differs from germline, possibly due to a read error. The V gene is TRBV7-9, the J gene TRBJ2-1, with 15 bases lining up with TRBD2. The length of the CDR3 is 16 residues. Germline V lookup: CDR1 SEHNR, CDR2 FQNEAQ (reference sequence). CDR3 protein: CARSRGGLAGGYEQFF. In nucleotides, the CDR3 is TGTGCCCGCAGCCGGGGGGGACTAGCGGGAGGCTATGAGCAGTTCTTC. Full variable domain (missing parts from reference TRBV7-9 and TRBJ2-1): DTGVSQNPRHKITKRGQNVTFRCDPISEHNRLYWYRQTLGQGPEFLTYFQNEAQLEKSRLLSDRFSAERPKGSFSTLEIQRTEQGDSAMYLCARSRGGLAGGYEQFFGPGTRLTVL.

The chain carries TRBV2 and TRBJ2-5; D remains ambiguous. This CDR3 is built from 14 residues. Germline V gives CDR1 SNHLY, CDR2 FYNNEI. The V and J ends lost 9 bases and 0 bases respectively, with 14 bases between them. The CDR3: CASRSDLYQETQYF. CDR3 nucleotides: TGTGCCAGTCGGAGCGATCTGTACCAAGAGACCCAGTACTTC. Using reference TRBV2 and TRBJ2-5 for the parts outside the CDR3, the full variable domain is EPEVTQTPSHQVTQMGQEVILRCVPISNHLYFYWYRQILGQKVEFLVSFYNNEISEKSEIFDDQFSVERPDGSNFTLKIRSTKLEDSAMYFCASRSDLYQETQYFGPGTRLLVL.

CDR3: CASGAGRSNQPQHF. The CDR3 DNA follows: TGTGCCAGTGGGGCAGGGCGTAGCAATCAGCCCCAGCATTTT. The V and J genes are TRBV19 and TRBJ1-5; D is possibly TRBD1 (5 bases). Germline values: CDR1 LNHDA, CDR2 SQIVND (reference sequence). V shed 8 bases and J shed 0 bases, with 11 bases lying between them. The CDR3 has 14 amino acids.